Below are 14 T cell receptor beta chains sequenced from a single sample in a study of human T cells and chemical hapten exposure. Indicated time point: patch test 1, 2 weeks after DPC sensitization. Treatment here: therapeutic diphenylcyclopropenone sensitization with weekly scalp DPC. TCRdb analysed the RACE reads with MiXCR anew, one entry per CDR3 protein. The table includes approximately 90,000 distinct CDR3 sequences, approximately 10% detected once. The sequences come from whole blood, collected in connection with sensitization to the hapten diphenylcyclopropenone (DPC). The receptors stem from a man in his forties with alopecia areata. Some clones in this sample may be carry-over from other donors' samples.

This clonotype was seen a handful of times. The rearrangement uses TRBV3-1 and TRBJ2-7; 7 bases fit TRBD2. Per the germline V gene, CDR1 is LGHDT and CDR2 is YNNKEL (reference sequence). This CDR3 has 15 residues. V shed 4 bases, J shed 2 bases, and the junction held 8 bases outside the gene matches. The CDR3 sequence: CASSPAGAAPYEQYF. CDR3 DNA sequence: TGTGCCAGCAGCCCCGCGGGAGCGGCCCCCTACGAGCAGTACTTC.

Of note for this clonotype: The junction and the germline gene differ at one end; a read error may be behind it. This chain connects TRBV7-7 to TRBJ2-1; D possibly corresponds to TRBD1 (5 bases). The CDR3 consists of 13 residues. Germline values: CDR1 SSHAT, CDR2 FNYEAQ (reference sequence). CDR3 loop: CASSPNQGYEQFF. CDR3 in DNA: TGTGCTAGCAGTCCTAATCAGGGATATGAGCAGTTCTTC.

This clonotype was observed a handful of times. The chain recombines TRBV12-3 or TRBV12-4 with TRBJ2-7, with a weak D call TRBD1 (5 bases). Trimming took off 3 bases at V and 6 bases at J, with 12 bases between the two ends. The CDR3 extends over 13 amino acids. CDR3 sequence (DNA): TGTGCCAGCAGTTTGGACCCTAGGGGCGAGCAGTACTTC. It translates to CASSLDPRGEQYF.

At least ten counts were recorded for this clonotype. The chain employs TRBV12-3 or TRBV12-4 and TRBJ1-2; D gene unclear. The CDR3 has 16 amino acids. V was clipped by 0 bases and J by 3 bases, with 14 bases between them. CDR3 bases: TGTGCCAGCAGTTTAGCGCTGGGCGGCGCTTACTATGGCTACACCTTC. This translates into CASSLALGGAYYGYTF.

This clonotype turned up a few times. The chain is built from TRBV29-1 and TRBJ1-1; no definite D call. Germline loops: CDR1 SQVTM, CDR2 ANQGSEA. V was clipped by 7 bases and J by 0 bases, with 33 bases between them. The CDR3 has 20 residues. CDR3 residues: CSGSRGFKAGANTMNTEAFF. In DNA form, the CDR3 reads TGCAGCGGGTCGCGCGGGTTCAAAGCCGGCGCCAACACTATGAACACTGAAGCTTTCTTT.

The chain recombines TRBV25-1 with TRBJ1-4; weak D call: TRBD1 (6 bases). Germline V gives CDR1 MGHDK, CDR2 SYGVNS. This CDR3 comprises 15 residues. V was cut by 1 base and J by 6 bases, with 12 bases left in between. The CDR3 region is CASSEWKGVHEKLFF. DNA of the CDR3: TGTGCCAGCAGTGAATGGAAGGGGGTTCATGAAAAACTGTTTTTT.

The table lists this clonotype with a count of one. The chain carries TRBV19 and TRBJ1-2; D unresolved. The CDR3 loop spans 16 amino acids. V dropped 4 bases and J dropped 2 bases, with 17 bases sitting between them. The germline gives CDR1 LNHDA, CDR2 SQIVND (reference sequence). CDR3: CASSTRPRPANYGYTF. CDR3 DNA: TGTGCCAGTAGTACCAGACCCCGGCCCGCGAACTATGGCTACACCTTC.

This clonotype was detected ten times or more. The chain is built from TRBV6-2 or TRBV6-3 and TRBJ2-3, with TRBD2 as a possible D gene (5 bases). The germline CDR1 and CDR2 sequences are MNHEY and SVGEGT. The CDR3 contains 17 residues. Trimming stripped 3 bases from V and 0 bases from J, with 16 bases between. CDR3 nucleotide sequence: TGTGCCAGCAGTTATGGACCCTGGCGGACTAGCACAGATACGCAGTATTTT. Amino acid sequence: CASSYGPWRTSTDTQYF.

This clonotype was observed at least ten times. CDR3 in amino acids: CASSFQGDSGYTF. CDR3 in DNA: TGTGCCAGCAGTTTTCAGGGGGATTCTGGCTACACCTTC. This chain links TRBV12-3 or TRBV12-4 with TRBJ1-2, with 7 bases aligning to TRBD1. The trim removed 3 bases at V and 7 bases at J, leaving 5 bases unmatched. This CDR3 is 13 amino acids long.

The V gene is TRBV7-6, the J gene TRBJ2-3; perhaps TRBD2 as D (5 bases). V lost 6 bases and J 6 bases, leaving 19 bases between the germline ends. Germline lookup yields CDR1 SGHVS and CDR2 FNYEAQ. CDR3 length equals 15 residues. CDR3 amino acids: CASSPQDSPSDTQYF. In DNA form, the CDR3 reads TGTGCCAGCAGTCCCCAGGATAGTCCTAGCGATACGCAGTATTTT.

At least ten counts were recorded for this clonotype. The V gene is TRBV6-6, the J gene TRBJ2-1, with 7 bases aligning to TRBD1. With V trimmed by 7 bases and J by 5 bases, 11 bases remained unmatched. Germline lookup yields CDR1 MNHNY and CDR2 SVGAGI (reference sequence). The CDR3 totals 15 residues. CDR3 nucleotide sequence: TGTGCCAGCAATTTTTGGTCAGGGGGAAACAATGAGCAGTTCTTC. This codes for CASNFWSGGNNEQFF.

With regard to this clonotype: A junction boundary mismatches the germline segment, possibly from a read error. The chain uses TRBV7-8 and TRBJ1-1, with unresolved D. The CDR3 has 11 amino acids. The germline CDR1 and CDR2 sequences are SGHVS and FQNEAQ. The CDR3 loop is CVSSQMSEAFF. In DNA, the CDR3 is TGTGTCAGCAGCCAGATGTCCGAAGCTTTCTTT.

This chain joins TRBV12-3 or TRBV12-4 and TRBJ1-1, with TRBD1 identical over 9 bases. With V trimmed by 5 bases and J by 1 base, 8 bases remained unmatched. The CDR3 runs to 16 residues. The chain's CDR3 is CASSPTTGQGNTEAFF. CDR3 coding DNA: TGTGCCAGCAGTCCAACTACGGGACAGGGGAACACTGAAGCTTTCTTT.

Comments on this clonotype: One base away lies a much larger clone, so this may be a sequencing read error. This chain joins TRBV7-2 and TRBJ1-2; 7 bases line up with TRBD1. The V gene's germline CDR1 is SGHTA and CDR2 FQGNSA. V trimming: 10 bases; J trimming: 2 bases; junction bases outside the gene matches: 4. This CDR3 is built from 12 residues. In DNA, the CDR3 is TGTGCCAACCAGACAGGGAACTATGGCTACACCTTC. Protein: CANQTGNYGYTF.